Listed here are 7 T cell receptor beta chains from one sample, sequenced in a study of control samples from healthy donors and cancer patients. Clones were read by immunoSEQ multiplex PCR, and TCRdb kept only the in-frame ones, dropping some. Of about 51,000 clones detected, about 80% appear once; the ten largest clones hold 9.5% to 13%. Sequenced sample: blood. Source of these receptors: a man aged 70-80 years in good health.

The chain has TRBV6-5 and TRBJ2-1, with D perhaps matching TRBD1 or TRBD2 (5 bases each). The V end lost 4 bases, the J end lost 10 bases, and 23 bases lay between the germline ends. This CDR3 spans 16 amino acids. Germline V lookup: CDR1 MNHEY, CDR2 SVGAGI. As DNA, the CDR3 is TGTGCCAGCAGTTTCCATGCGAGCCGGGACGCTTTGGAGCAGTTCTTC. Translation: CASSFHASRDALEQFF.

The chain joins TRBV28 to TRBJ2-2; perhaps TRBD2 as D (6 bases). Trimming left V 6 bases short and J 4 bases short, with 21 bases between. The germline V gene encodes CDR1 MDHEN and CDR2 SYDVKM. The CDR3 is 17 residues long. The CDR3 is CASRTHPGLLRTGELFF. The CDR3 DNA follows: TGTGCCAGCAGAACTCACCCGGGACTTCTTCGCACCGGGGAGCTGTTTTTT.

The chain recombines TRBV2 with TRBJ1-6; D is perhaps TRBD1 (5 bases). Per the germline V gene, CDR1 is SNHLY and CDR2 is FYNNEI. The CDR3 length is 13 residues. Trimming took off 4 bases at V and 10 bases at J, with 11 bases between the two ends. The CDR3 region has the DNA TGTGCCAGCAGTGCCCAGGGTGGCTCACCCCTCCACTTT. Protein: CASSAQGGSPLHF.

On this clone itself: An end of the junction does not agree with germline; a read error may underlie this. This CDR3 is CATRPRGEGFSYGYIF. The DNA for the CDR3 is TGTGCCACCAGACCGAGGGGGGAGGGCTTTAGCTATGGCTACATCTTC. The V gene is TRBV24-1, the J gene TRBJ1-2; perhaps TRBD1 as D (6 bases). Germline CDR1 reads KGHDR; CDR2 reads SFDVKD. CDR3 length: 16 residues.

A word on this clone: One end of the junction does not line up with germline, which may come from a read error. The chain carries TRBV29-1 and TRBJ2-2; D is possibly TRBD1 (6 bases). The CDR3 consists of 15 residues. CDR1 is SQVTM, CDR2 ANQGSEA, per germline. The CDR3 here is CSAEVRGSNTGELFF. The CDR3 nucleotides read TGCAGCGCTGAAGTCAGGGGCTCGAACACCGGGGAGCTGTTTTTT.

V gene TRBV19 combines with J gene TRBJ1-5; tentatively, D is TRBD1 (6 bases). Germline-derived CDR1 and CDR2 are LNHDA and SQIVND (reference sequence). The length of the CDR3 is 14 residues. CDR3 protein: CASSPGALGQPQHF. CDR3 bases: TGTGCGAGCTCCCCAGGGGCGTTGGGTCAGCCCCAGCATTTT.

V and J are TRBV10-1 and TRBJ2-1, with D unresolved. Trimming stripped 8 bases from V and 2 bases from J, with 19 bases between. Looked up from germline, CDR1 is WNHNN and CDR2 is SYGVQD (reference sequence). The CDR3 loop spans 16 amino acids. CDR3 region: CASREQSRVAYNEQFF. The CDR3 DNA follows: TGCGCCAGCCGAGAACAATCAAGAGTGGCCTACAATGAGCAGTTCTTC.